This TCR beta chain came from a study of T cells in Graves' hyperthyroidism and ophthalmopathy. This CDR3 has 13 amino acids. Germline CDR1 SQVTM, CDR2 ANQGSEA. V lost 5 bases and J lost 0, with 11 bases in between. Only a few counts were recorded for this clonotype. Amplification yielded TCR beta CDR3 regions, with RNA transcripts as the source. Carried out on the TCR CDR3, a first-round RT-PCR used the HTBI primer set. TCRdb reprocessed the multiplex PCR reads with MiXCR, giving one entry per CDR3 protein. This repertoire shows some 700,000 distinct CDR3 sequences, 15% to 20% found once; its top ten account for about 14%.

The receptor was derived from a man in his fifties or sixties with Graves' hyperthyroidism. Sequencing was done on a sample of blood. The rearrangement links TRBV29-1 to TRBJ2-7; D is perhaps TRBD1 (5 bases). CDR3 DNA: TGCAGCGTTCTACCAGACAGCTCCTACGAGCAGTACTTC. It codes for CSVLPDSSYEQYF.